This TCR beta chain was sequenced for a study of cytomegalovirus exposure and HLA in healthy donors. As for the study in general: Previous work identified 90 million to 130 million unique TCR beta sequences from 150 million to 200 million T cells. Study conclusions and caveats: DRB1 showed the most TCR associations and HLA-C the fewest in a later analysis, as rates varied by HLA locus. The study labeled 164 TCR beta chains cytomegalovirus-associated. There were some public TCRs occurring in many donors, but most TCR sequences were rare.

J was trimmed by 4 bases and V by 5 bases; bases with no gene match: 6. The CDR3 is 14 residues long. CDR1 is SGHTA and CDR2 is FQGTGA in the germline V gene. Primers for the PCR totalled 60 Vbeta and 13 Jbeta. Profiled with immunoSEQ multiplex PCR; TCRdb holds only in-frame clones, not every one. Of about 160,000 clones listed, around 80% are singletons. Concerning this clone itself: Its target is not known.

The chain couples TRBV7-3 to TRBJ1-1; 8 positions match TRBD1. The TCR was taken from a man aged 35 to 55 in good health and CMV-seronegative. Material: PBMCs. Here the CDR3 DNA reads TGTGCCAGCAGCAGGACAGGGCAGAGCACTGAAGCTTTCTTT. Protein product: CASSRTGQSTEAFF.